The entry below gives a single T cell receptor (beta chain) sequence along with its context. What it binds is not known. This sample was taken from a study of T cell responses to AZD1222 COVID-19 vaccine. Study at large: Some second doses came at about 4 weeks and others at about 12 weeks; these were pooled.

Measured with immunoSEQ multiplex PCR; TCRdb has only the in-frame clones, and not every one. The sample lists 95,000 to 150,000 clones; 90% were seen once. This CDR3 is built from 16 residues. Germline values: CDR1 LNHDA, CDR2 SQIVND (reference sequence). Trimming left V 3 bases short and J 5 bases short, with 14 bases between. Broader study findings: There were mostly white British donors and more females than males, and clonal diversity was possibly underestimated. Spike-spanning, vaccine-associated CD4 TCRs were dominant at 160-218 and 743-854. Spike-specific TCR breadth rose after two AZD1222 doses, and depth rose as well.

The source material was peripheral blood, sampled on day 0 of AZD1222 vaccination. This sequence originates from an adult in good health. The V and J genes are TRBV19 and TRBJ1-6; weak D call: TRBD1 (6 bases). In nucleotides, the CDR3 is TGTGCCAGTAGTATTACCAGGGGATCGAATAATTCACCCCTCCACTTT. Protein: CASSITRGSNNSPLHF.